Following are 22 T cell receptor beta chains from one sample sequenced in a study of cytomegalovirus exposure and HLA in healthy donors. The PCR employed 60 Vbeta primers together with 13 Jbeta primers. The protocol was immunoSEQ multiplex PCR, while the TCRdb copy is restricted to in-frame clones and leaves out a portion. The profile covers 100,000 to 150,000 clones, with about 80% appearing a single time and 1% taken by the ten largest. The sequencing sample was made of PBMCs. The receptors derive from a man between 35 and 55 years old in good health and CMV-seronegative.

DNA for the CDR3: TGCGCCAGCAGCCCTCTGGACAGGCCTGGAAACACCATATATTTT. Encoded protein: CASSPLDRPGNTIYF. The chain links TRBV4-1 to TRBJ1-3; the match to TRBD1 covers 7 bases. V was pared by 4 bases and J by 2 bases, with 5 bases of the junction left unmatched. CDR1 is MGHRA, CDR2 YSYEKL, per germline. The CDR3 spans 15 residues.

This sequence joins TRBV7-2 and TRBJ2-7, with D perhaps TRBD2 (6 bases). CDR3 length equals 14 residues. Germline V gene lookup returns CDR1 SGHTA and CDR2 FQGNSA. V lost 1 base and J 3 bases, leaving 10 bases between the germline ends. CDR3 DNA: TGTGCCAGCAGCTTAGACGGCGGGATCTACGAGCAGTACTTC. Amino acid sequence: CASSLDGGIYEQYF.

The rearrangement joins TRBV5-1 to TRBJ2-7; weak D call: TRBD2 (6 bases). Trimming cost V 5 bases and J 0 bases, with 9 bases left between them. Germline loops: CDR1 SGHRS, CDR2 YFSETQ. The CDR3 is made up of 13 amino acids. CDR3 sequence reads: CASREGSSYEQYF. CDR3 in DNA: TGCGCCAGCAGGGAGGGAAGCTCCTACGAGCAGTACTTC.

The chain combines TRBV7-8 with TRBJ1-5; 8 bases are a match to TRBD1. Per germline, CDR1 SGHVS and CDR2 FQNEAQ. The CDR3 loop spans 16 amino acids. Losses at the gene ends were 0 bases for V and 6 bases for J; bases not matched to a gene: 7. In DNA form, the CDR3 reads TGTGCCAGCAGCTTAGCGAACAGGGGGATGAGTCAGCCCCAGCATTTT. This gives the protein CASSLANRGMSQPQHF.

The gene calls are TRBV30 and TRBJ2-1; 11 bases are a match to TRBD2. V trimming: 0 bases; J trimming: 4 bases; junction bases outside the gene matches: 5. Germline CDR1 GTSNPN, CDR2 SVGIG (reference sequence). This CDR3 contains 16 residues. In DNA form, the CDR3 reads TGTGCCTGGAGTGTACACGGACTAGCGGGTTACAATGAGCAGTTCTTC. Translated, it gives CAWSVHGLAGYNEQFF. The whole variable domain, remainder taken from reference TRBV30 and TRBJ2-1, is SQTIHQWPATLVQPVGSPLSLECTVEGTSNPNLYWYRQAAGRGLQLLFYSVGIGQISSEVPQNLSASRPQDRQFILSSKKLLLSDSGFYLCAWSVHGLAGYNEQFFGPGTRLTVL.

This sequence joins TRBV6-5 and TRBJ2-3; 7 bases match TRBD2. The V gene end was trimmed by 2 bases and the J gene end by 2 bases; junction bases not matched to a gene: 7. The CDR3 loop spans 16 amino acids. Per the germline V gene, CDR1 is MNHEY and CDR2 is SVGAGI. In DNA form, the CDR3 reads TGTGCCAGCAGTTACGGGGCGGGGGTTCACACAGATACGCAGTATTTT. Protein: CASSYGAGVHTDTQYF.

In this sample, this clone turned up a few times. V usage is TRBV7-2 and J usage is TRBJ1-3, with 8 bases matching TRBD1. The trim removed 6 bases at V and 0 bases at J, leaving 4 bases unmatched. The CDR3 totals 15 residues. Germline assignment: CDR1 SGHTA and CDR2 FQGNSA. In DNA form, the CDR3 reads TGTGCCAGCAGAGGACAGGGACTCTCTGGAAACACCATATATTTT. Translated: CASRGQGLSGNTIYF.

The DNA of the CDR3 is TGTGCCAGCAGGCCCCAGGGTTTTTCAGGAGTCTATGGCTACACCTTC. It yields the protein CASRPQGFSGVYGYTF. The genes are TRBV2 and TRBJ1-2; D is possibly TRBD1 (5 bases). In germline, CDR1 is SNHLY, CDR2 FYNNEI. The V and J ends lost 6 bases and 4 bases respectively, with 21 bases between them. The CDR3 sequence is 16 residues long.

The V call is TRBV6-5, the J call TRBJ2-2; D gene uncertain. The germline V gene has CDR1 MNHEY and CDR2 SVGAGI. V was clipped by 6 bases and J by 1 base, with 3 bases between them. CDR3 size: 12 residues. CDR3 nucleotide sequence: TGTGCCAGCAGCAAGAACACCGGGGAGCTGTTTTTT. Encoded protein: CASSKNTGELFF.

The rearrangement joins TRBV29-1 to TRBJ1-3; 8 nucleotides line up with TRBD1. Losses at the gene ends were 4 bases for V and 0 bases for J; bases not matched to a gene: 5. This CDR3 comprises 15 residues. The germline CDR1 and CDR2 sequences are SQVTM and ANQGSEA. The CDR3 DNA sequence: TGCAGCGTTGTAAAGACAGGGGCCTCTGGAAACACCATATATTTT. Translating gives CSVVKTGASGNTIYF. Full variable domain (rest looked up from reference TRBV29-1 and TRBJ1-3): SAVISQKPSRDICQRGTSLTIQCQVDSQVTMMFWYRQQPGQSLTLIATANQGSEATYESGFVIDKFPISRPNLTFSTLTVSNMSPEDSSIYLCSVVKTGASGNTIYFGEGSWLTVV.

The chain employs TRBV28 and TRBJ1-2, with D hard to call. CDR3 length equals 13 residues. Germline V gene data show CDR1 as MDHEN and CDR2 as SYDVKM. The V gene lost 2 bases and the J gene lost 1 base, with 5 bases spanning the gap. CDR3 amino acids: CASSLTGNYGYTF. CDR3 nucleotide sequence: TGTGCCAGCAGTTTAACCGGTAACTATGGCTACACCTTC.

The gene calls are TRBV2 and TRBJ2-6; the D is unclear. Trimming shortened V by 4 bases and J by 0 bases, and 4 bases separated the two germline ends. The CDR3 has 14 residues. Germline CDR1 SNHLY, CDR2 FYNNEI. CDR3 residues: CASSVLSGANVLTF. Written as DNA, the CDR3 is TGTGCCAGCAGTGTCCTCTCTGGGGCCAACGTCCTGACTTTC.

The rearrangement uses TRBV5-1 and TRBJ1-6; 7 nucleotides match TRBD1. V lost 4 bases to trimming and J lost 10 bases; unmatched junction nucleotides: 14. CDR3 length: 16 residues. CDR1 SGHRS and CDR2 YFSETQ come from the germline V gene. The CDR3 nucleotides are TGCGCCAGCAGCCGGGAGACAGGGAAAACGGGGTCACCCCTCCACTTT. This gives the protein CASSRETGKTGSPLHF.

This clone was seen a few times. This chain joins TRBV29-1 and TRBJ1-3; D is unclear. The CDR3 is 12 amino acids. Looked up from germline, CDR1 is SQVTM and CDR2 is ANQGSEA. V lost 4 bases and J 0 bases, leaving 4 bases between the germline ends. This CDR3 is CSVAGSGNTIYF. Here the CDR3 DNA reads TGCAGCGTTGCGGGCTCTGGAAACACCATATATTTT.

This clone has only one observation. This chain connects TRBV7-6 to TRBJ2-5, with TRBD2 matching 15 bases. The CDR3 runs 18 residues. Germline CDR1 and CDR2: SGHVS and FNYEAQ. V lost 6 bases to trimming and J lost 1 base; unmatched junction nucleotides: 9. The CDR3: CASRGTSGGTVSQETQYF. In DNA form, the CDR3 reads TGTGCCAGCAGGGGGACTAGCGGGGGGACCGTATCCCAAGAGACCCAGTACTTC.

With regard to this clone: An end of the junction differs from the germline gene, which may be a read error. The rearrangement links TRBV7-9 to TRBJ2-7; 9 nucleotides agree with TRBD2. The CDR3 spans 15 residues. From germline, CDR1 is SEHNR and CDR2 FQNEAQ (reference sequence). The CDR3 region has the DNA TGTGCCAGCAGCTTAGCGCGGGCTAGCGGGACACCAACCCACTTC. Its translation is CASSLARASGTPTHF.

The chain links TRBV9 to TRBJ2-7; D uncertain. This CDR3 is built from 13 residues. V lost 0 bases and J 2 bases, leaving 6 bases between the germline ends. Germline CDR1 and CDR2: SGDLS and YYNGEE. The CDR3 sequence is CASSVALTYEQYF. The CDR3 DNA follows: TGTGCCAGCAGCGTAGCCCTAACCTACGAGCAGTACTTC.

This clone was counted a few times. The chain employs TRBV2 and TRBJ2-7; TRBD2 agrees at 9 bases. CDR3 length equals 14 residues. The germline V gene has CDR1 SNHLY and CDR2 FYNNEI. Trimming cost V 4 bases and J 0 bases; bases outside gene matches: 1. For the CDR3, the DNA is TGTGCCAGCAGTGGTAGCGGGAGCTCCTACGAGCAGTACTTC. It encodes CASSGSGSSYEQYF.

The gene calls are TRBV7-6 and TRBJ2-5; no reliable D call. CDR3 length: 13 residues. The germline V gene encodes CDR1 SGHVS and CDR2 FNYEAQ. The V end was cut by 4 bases, the J end by 2 bases, with 8 bases between. The CDR3 protein is CASSSLRQETQYF. The CDR3 DNA is TGTGCCAGCAGCTCTTTGAGGCAAGAGACCCAGTACTTC.

This rearrangement joins TRBV7-9 to TRBJ2-3, with TRBD2 identical over 11 bases. With V trimmed by 6 bases and J by 4 bases, 15 bases remained unmatched. CDR1 and CDR2 from the germline V gene are SEHNR and FQNEAQ (reference sequence). The CDR3 spans 18 residues. As DNA, the CDR3 is TGTGCCAGCAGGGACTATGGGACTAGCGGCAAAGGGGCAGATACGCAGTATTTT. Its protein product is CASRDYGTSGKGADTQYF.

The chain has TRBV4-2 and TRBJ2-3; no clear D gene. Trimming took off 3 bases at V and 3 bases at J, with 7 bases between the two ends. Germline V lookup: CDR1 LGHNA, CDR2 YNFKEQ. The CDR3 consists of 13 residues. The CDR3: CASSQKLTDTQYF. The CDR3 DNA reads TGTGCCAGCAGCCAGAAGCTTACAGATACGCAGTATTTT.

The chain uses TRBV7-8 and TRBJ2-5; 8 bases are a match to TRBD2. Per germline, CDR1 SGHVS and CDR2 FQNEAQ. This CDR3 comprises 14 residues. The J segment lost 6 bases and the V segment lost 6 bases, leaving 9 bases of the junction unmatched. This chain's CDR3 is CASRPPGGAKTQYF. The CDR3 DNA sequence: TGTGCCAGCAGACCCCCCGGGGGGGCGAAGACCCAGTACTTC.